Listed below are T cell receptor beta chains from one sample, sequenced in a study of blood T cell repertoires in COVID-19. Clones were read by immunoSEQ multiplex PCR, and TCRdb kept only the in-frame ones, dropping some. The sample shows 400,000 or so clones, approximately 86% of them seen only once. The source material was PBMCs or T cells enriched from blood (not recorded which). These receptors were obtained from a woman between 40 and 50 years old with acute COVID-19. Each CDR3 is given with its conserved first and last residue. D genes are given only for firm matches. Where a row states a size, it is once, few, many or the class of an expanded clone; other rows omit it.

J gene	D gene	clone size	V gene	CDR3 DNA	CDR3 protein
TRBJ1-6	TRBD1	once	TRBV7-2	TGTGCCAGCAGCCTCTTTGGACAGGGCACCTATAATTCACCCCTCCACTTT	CASSLFGQGTYNSPLHF
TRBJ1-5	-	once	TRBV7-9	TGTGCCAGCAGCTTAGGTGGGGGGAACAATCAGCCCCAGCATTTT	CASSLGGGNNQPQHF
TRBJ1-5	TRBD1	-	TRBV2	TGTGCCAGCAGTGGAGGGGGCTCGTCCAATCAGCCCCAGCATTTT	CASSGGGSSNQPQHF
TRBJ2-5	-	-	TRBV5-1	TGCGCCAGCAGCTTGGAGGGGGATAGCCGCCAGACCCAGTACTTC	CASSLEGDSRQTQYF
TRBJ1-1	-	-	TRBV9	TGTGCCAGCAGCGTAGCGGGTTACACTGAAGCTTTCTTT	CASSVAGYTEAFF
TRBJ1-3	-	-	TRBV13	TGTGCCACCCGCTACTCTGGAAACACCATATATTTT	CATRYSGNTIYF
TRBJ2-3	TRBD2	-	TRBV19	TGTGCCAGTAGAGATGTAGGGACTAGCGGGGGAGATACGCAGTATTTT	CASRDVGTSGGDTQYF
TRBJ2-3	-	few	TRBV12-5	TGTGCTAGTGGTCCAAGCACAGATACGCAGTATTTT	CASGPSTDTQYF
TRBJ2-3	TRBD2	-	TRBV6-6	TGTGCCAGCAGTCAGCGGGGGATGAGCACAGATACGCAGTATTTT	CASSQRGMSTDTQYF
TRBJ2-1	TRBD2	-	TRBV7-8	TGTGCCAGCAGCTCGACTAGCGGGGGGCCAAGACAGTTCTTC	CASSSTSGGPRQFF
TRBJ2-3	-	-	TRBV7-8	TGTGCCAGCACACGAAGTCGGGGGGCCGGCACAGATACGCAGTATTTT	CASTRSRGAGTDTQYF
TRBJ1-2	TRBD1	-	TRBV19	TGTGCCAGTAGTATGGCGGCAGGGGGTTCCTATGGCTACACCTTC	CASSMAAGGSYGYTF
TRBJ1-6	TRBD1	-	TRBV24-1	TGTGCCACCAGTGACAGAGGGACAGGCTCTTATTCACCCCTCCACTTT	CATSDRGTGSYSPLHF
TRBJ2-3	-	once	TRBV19	TGTGCCAGTAGTATTAAGCTATTCAGCACAGATACGCAGTATTTT	CASSIKLFSTDTQYF
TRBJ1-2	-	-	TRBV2	TGTGCCAGCAGTGTTAACAGGGTCGGTCTACAAGGCTACACCTTC	CASSVNRVGLQGYTF
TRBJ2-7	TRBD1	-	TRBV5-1	TGCGCCAGCAGCATGGACAGGGTCCCTCAGTACTTC	CASSMDRVPQYF
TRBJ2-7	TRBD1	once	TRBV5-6	TGTGCCAGCAGAAGTACAGGGGCCTACGAGCAGTACTTC	CASRSTGAYEQYF
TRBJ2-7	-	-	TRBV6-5	TGTGCCAGCAGTTACTCAGGGGGAAACTACGAGCAGTACTTC	CASSYSGGNYEQYF
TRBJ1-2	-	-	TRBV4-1	TGCGCCAGCAGCCAGGAGGCAGGACTGATTAACTATGGCTACACCTTC	CASSQEAGLINYGYTF
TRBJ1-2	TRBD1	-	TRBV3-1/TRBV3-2	TGTGCCAGCAGCCCCCTAGCCGGGACAGGGGCGGCTGGCTACACCTTC	CASSPLAGTGAAGYTF
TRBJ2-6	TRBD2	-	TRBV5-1	TGCGCCAGCAGCTTGAGTCTTGGGGAGGGGACCAGATTTGGGGCCAACGTCCTGACTTTC	CASSLSLGEGTRFGANVLTF
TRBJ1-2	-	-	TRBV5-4	TGTGCCAGCAGCCCCACCGACCTGACAGCTAACTATGGCTACACCTTC	CASSPTDLTANYGYTF
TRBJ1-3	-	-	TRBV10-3	TGTGCCATATCAGTGAGTCGGGGGAAAAACACCATATATTTT	CAISVSRGKNTIYF
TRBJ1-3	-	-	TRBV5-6	TGTGCCAGCAGCGACGCCTCGGGGTACTCTGGAAACACCATATATTTT	CASSDASGYSGNTIYF
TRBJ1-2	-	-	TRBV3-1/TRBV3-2	TGTGCCAGCAGCCTAGGGACTCCGAAGGGCTACACCTTC	CASSLGTPKGYTF
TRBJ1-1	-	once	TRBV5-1	TGCGCCAGCGGATCCCCGGGGGGCACTGAAGCTTTCTTT	CASGSPGGTEAFF
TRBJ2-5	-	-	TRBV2	TGTGCCAGAAGTGGGGGGCTGCGAGAGACCCAGTACTTC	CARSGGLRETQYF
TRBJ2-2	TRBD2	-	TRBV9	TGTGCCAGCAGCCCCTTGGGGGCTAGCGGGGTGCCGAGGGAGCTGTTTTTT	CASSPLGASGVPRELFF
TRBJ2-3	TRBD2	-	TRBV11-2	TGTGCCAGCAGCTTAGCGAGCGGGGGCCCCCCGGATACGCAGTATTTT	CASSLASGGPPDTQYF
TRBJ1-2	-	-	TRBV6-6	TGTGCCAGCACCCTCGGCTATGGCTACACCTTC	CASTLGYGYTF
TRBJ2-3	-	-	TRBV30	TGTGCCTGGAGTCTCCCGGGAACAGATACGCAGTATTTT	CAWSLPGTDTQYF
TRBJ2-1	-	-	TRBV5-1	TGCGCCAGCAGCTTGTCCGGGGGAACCTACAATGAGCAGTTCTTC	CASSLSGGTYNEQFF
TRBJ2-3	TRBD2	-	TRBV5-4	TGTGCCAGCAGCTCAGCGGGGGCCTCCACAGATACGCAGTATTTT	CASSSAGASTDTQYF
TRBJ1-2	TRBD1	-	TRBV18	TGTGCCAGCTCACCTTCCACAGGGGTGCATGGCTACACCTTC	CASSPSTGVHGYTF
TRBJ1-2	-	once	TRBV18	TGTGCCAGCTCACCGGTGGCGGAGAACTATGGCTACACCTTC	CASSPVAENYGYTF
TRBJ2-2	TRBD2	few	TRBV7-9	TGTGCCAGCAGATTAGCGGGAGCGAACACCGGGGAGCTGTTTTTT	CASRLAGANTGELFF
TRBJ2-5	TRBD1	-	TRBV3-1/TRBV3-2	TGTGCCAGCAGCCAATGGGGACAGGGAGAGACCCAGTACTTC	CASSQWGQGETQYF
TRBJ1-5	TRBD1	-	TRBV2	TGTGCCAGCAAAACACCGGGACAGGGACCGCCCCAGCATTTT	CASKTPGQGPPQHF